The 24 T cell receptor beta chains below come from one sample, sequenced in a study of blood T cells in healthy people across ages. Primed by a sample-barcoded 5' primer and a J-beta primer mix, a second PCR proceeded for roughly 7 to 11 cycles. From the 5' RACE reads, TCRdb called clonotypes with MiXCR, one entry per CDR3 protein. Of 1.8 million or so distinct CDR3 sequences in the sample, around 40% were seen once. The sequencing input was blood. These receptors were collected from a human donor in good health.

The rearrangement uses TRBV2 and TRBJ1-1, with D possibly being TRBD1 (5 bases). Germline CDR1 is SNHLY and CDR2 is FYNNEI. This CDR3 has 13 residues. V lost 11 bases and J lost 1, with 14 bases in between. In DNA, the CDR3 is TGTGCCGGGGGTCGGGGGAAGAACACTGAAGCTTTCTTT. Protein: CAGGRGKNTEAFF.

This clonotype was seen ten or more times. This sequence joins TRBV12-3 or TRBV12-4 and TRBJ1-1; D might be TRBD1 (6 bases). V gave up 5 bases and J gave up 1 base, with 8 bases separating them. The CDR3 covers 13 residues. CDR3 sequence: CASSPGENTEAFF. In DNA form, the CDR3 reads TGTGCCAGCAGTCCAGGGGAGAACACTGAAGCTTTCTTT.

V gene TRBV28 combines with J gene TRBJ1-3; D unresolved. Germline-derived CDR1 and CDR2 are MDHEN and SYDVKM. This CDR3 region has 17 residues. The V and J ends lost 3 bases and 0 bases respectively, with 15 bases between them. Here the CDR3 DNA reads TGTGCCAGCAGTTTCCCCACGGGGAGGCTCTCTGGAAACACCATATATTTT. This encodes CASSFPTGRLSGNTIYF.

The chain combines TRBV21-1 with TRBJ2-7. TRBV21-1 is designated a pseudogene. CDR3 size: 17 residues. In nucleotides, the CDR3 is TGTGCCAGCAGCAAAGCAATGGTAAAGGTTTTTGTGGACGAGCAGTACTTC. Encoded protein: CASSKAMVKVFVDEQYF.

V and J are TRBV20-1 and TRBJ1-1; no firm D call. Per germline, CDR1 DFQATT and CDR2 SNEGSKA (reference sequence). The V and J ends lost 6 bases and 4 bases respectively, with 15 bases between them. The CDR3 is 13 amino acids. The CDR3 nucleotides are TGCAGTGCCCTGACCGAGCGGAGCACTGAAGCTTTCTTT. Amino acid sequence: CSALTERSTEAFF.

This chain links TRBV6-2 or TRBV6-3 with TRBJ1-6; 7 bases line up with TRBD1. The ends lost 5 bases at V and 7 bases at J; junction bases unmatched: 8. The CDR3 consists of 15 residues. CDR1 is MNHEY and CDR2 is SVGEGT in the germline V gene. The CDR3 is CASSDTGAWNSPLHF. The CDR3 DNA sequence: TGTGCCAGCAGTGATACAGGGGCCTGGAATTCACCCCTCCACTTT.

The rearrangement uses TRBV20-1 and TRBJ2-1, with no clear D. CDR3 length equals 15 residues. Germline-derived CDR1 and CDR2 are DFQATT and SNEGSKA (reference sequence). With 6 bases removed from V and 0 bases from J, the gap between germline ends came to 15 bases. The CDR3 DNA reads TGCAGTGCCAACCTCTATCTCAGCTCCTACAATGAGCAGTTCTTC. Its translation: CSANLYLSSYNEQFF.

Only a few counts were recorded for this clonotype. The chain recombines TRBV5-1 with TRBJ1-2; no clear D gene. V dropped 3 bases and J dropped 2 bases, with 14 bases sitting between them. CDR3 length: 15 residues. From germline, CDR1 is SGHRS and CDR2 YFSETQ. The CDR3 reads CASSSVGGSNYGYTF. CDR3 nucleotides: TGCGCCAGCAGCTCCGTCGGTGGATCCAACTATGGCTACACCTTC.

This clonotype was detected only a few times. V usage is TRBV9 and J usage is TRBJ2-7; D gene ambiguous. CDR3 size: 13 residues. From germline, CDR1 is SGDLS and CDR2 YYNGEE. Between the trimmed V and J ends, which lost 0 bases and 2 bases, there was a span of 6 bases. CDR3 coding DNA: TGTGCCAGCAGCGTAGTGCCCGCCTACGAGCAGTACTTC. This translates into CASSVVPAYEQYF. The full variable domain, with the rest looked up from reference TRBV9 and TRBJ2-7, is DSGVTQTPKHLITATGQRVTLRCSPRSGDLSVYWYQQSLDQGLQFLIQYYNGEERAKGNILERFSAQQFPDLHSELNLSSLELGDSALYFCASSVVPAYEQYFGPGTRLTVT.

This clonotype was recorded only once. Since a much larger clone is just one base distant, this may be a read error. The chain links TRBV6-5 to TRBJ2-1, with D maybe TRBD2 (6 bases). The germline V gene has CDR1 MNHEY and CDR2 SVGAGI. The length of the CDR3 is 15 residues. The CDR3 region is CASSYGAGGTNGQFF. DNA for the CDR3: TGTGCCAGCAGTTACGGCGCTGGGGGGACCAATGGGCAGTTCTTC.

This clonotype was counted many times. J is TRBJ2-1 and V is TRBV5-5; 11 bases line up with TRBD1. V gave up 4 bases and J gave up 8 bases; unmatched junction bases: 2. The CDR3 consists of 13 residues. CDR1 and CDR2 from the germline V gene are SGHKS and YYEKEE (reference sequence). The CDR3, as DNA: TGTGCCAGCAGCGGGGACAGGGGGGATGAGCAGTTCTTC. As protein: CASSGDRGDEQFF.

J is TRBJ1-5 and V is TRBV4-3, with D maybe TRBD1 (5 bases). The V gene's germline CDR1 is LGHNA and CDR2 YSLEER. Trimming left V 3 bases short and J 2 bases short, with 11 bases between. The CDR3 has 15 residues. CDR3: CASSQEGYGNQPQHF. The CDR3 nucleotides read TGCGCCAGCAGCCAGGAGGGGTACGGCAATCAGCCCCAGCATTTT.

As concerns this clonotype: At one boundary the junction diverges from the germline segment, which might be a read error. This chain joins TRBV5-1 and TRBJ2-5; D perhaps matches TRBD2 (5 bases). Germline V lookup: CDR1 SGHRS, CDR2 YFSETQ. This CDR3 is 12 amino acids long. Written as DNA, the CDR3 is TGCGCCAGCAGCACGGTTGGGGAGACCCAGGTCTTC. Translating it yields CASSTVGETQVF.

This clonotype turned up a few times. The chain uses TRBV7-2 and TRBJ2-4; perhaps TRBD1 as D (6 bases). The DNA end is more similar to TRBJ2-5, so the J call may be wrong. This CDR3 comprises 13 residues. In germline, CDR1 is SGHTA, CDR2 FQGNSA. The CDR3 DNA reads TGTGCCAGCAGTCAGGGGTATCTAGGGACCCAGTACTTC. This gives the protein CASSQGYLGTQYF.

This clonotype has a handful of counts. CDR3 in DNA: TGTGCCAGCGCCAGGGACAGGGGGCTGACCGGGGAGCTGTTTTTT. This translates into CASARDRGLTGELFF. This sequence joins TRBV6-1 and TRBJ2-2, with 12 bases identical to TRBD1. The CDR3 extends over 15 amino acids. V lost 8 bases, J lost 5 bases, and 6 bases stayed unmatched. Germline loops: CDR1 MNHNS, CDR2 SASEGT.

The chain links TRBV13 to TRBJ2-7, with 7 bases that match TRBD2. Trimming cost V 3 bases and J 3 bases; bases outside gene matches: 8. The CDR3 has 15 residues. CDR1 PRHDT and CDR2 FYEKMQ come from the germline V gene (reference sequence). The CDR3 loop reads CASSLGAGCHYEQYF. CDR3 DNA: TGTGCCAGCAGCTTGGGAGCGGGGTGCCACTACGAGCAGTACTTC. The full variable domain, completed using reference TRBV13 and TRBJ2-7, is AAGVIQSPRHLIKEKRETATLKCYPIPRHDTVYWYQQGPGQDPQFLISFYEKMQSDKGSIPDRFSAQQFSDYHSELNMSSLELGDSALYFCASSLGAGCHYEQYFGPGTRLTVT.

The chain joins TRBV6-4 to TRBJ2-1, with no clear D. This CDR3 is built from 13 residues. Germline V gene sequence: CDR1 MRHNA, CDR2 SNTAGT. V was pared by 4 bases and J by 3 bases, with 7 bases between. CDR3 DNA sequence: TGTGCCAGCAGTGCAGACAACTACAATGAGCAGTTCTTC. Residues: CASSADNYNEQFF.

The V call is TRBV7-2, the J call TRBJ1-3; 9 nucleotides match TRBD1. The CDR3 length is 16 residues. Trimming took 5 bases from V and 2 from J; bases not matched to a gene: 7. Looked up from germline, CDR1 is SGHTA and CDR2 is FQGNSA. CDR3 protein: CASSLQGAKAGNTIYF. DNA for the CDR3: TGTGCCAGCAGCCTACAGGGGGCTAAAGCTGGAAACACCATATATTTT.

This clonotype came up a few times. The chain carries TRBV20-1 and TRBJ2-5, with 10 bases that match TRBD1. From germline, CDR1 is DFQATT and CDR2 SNEGSKA (reference sequence). V lost 5 bases to trimming and J lost 11 bases; unmatched junction nucleotides: 11. The CDR3 totals 13 residues. The CDR3 protein is CSARDRGQKEQYF. As DNA, the CDR3 is TGCAGTGCTCGGGACAGGGGACAGAAGGAGCAGTACTTC.

CDR3 region: CASSLAERATDTQYF. The CDR3 DNA reads TGTGCCAGCAGTTTAGCAGAGCGGGCCACAGATACGCAGTATTTT. The chain has TRBV28 and TRBJ2-3, with D possibly matching TRBD2 (6 bases). The CDR3 is 15 amino acids. Deletions cut 2 bases from V and 2 bases from J, with 11 bases between. Germline V gene lookup returns CDR1 MDHEN and CDR2 SYDVKM.

The chain combines TRBV4-3 with TRBJ2-7, with D unresolved. The germline V gene encodes CDR1 LGHNA and CDR2 YSLEER. The CDR3 is made up of 14 amino acids. The V end was cut by 1 base, the J end by 1 base, with 8 bases between. The CDR3 spells CASSQGSLSYEQYF. The DNA of the CDR3 is TGCGCCAGCAGCCAAGGGTCCCTATCCTACGAGCAGTACTTC.

The rearrangement links TRBV7-9 to TRBJ1-2, with 10 bases identical to TRBD1. This CDR3 comprises 15 residues. The junction had 9 bases not matched to a gene; V was cut back by 5 bases and J by 6 bases. Germline-derived CDR1 and CDR2 are SEHNR and FQNEAQ (reference sequence). The CDR3 DNA sequence: TGTGCCAGCAGCCCGACGACAGGGGGCTTCGATGGCTACACCTTC. This encodes CASSPTTGGFDGYTF.

This clonotype showed up just a few times. V is TRBV5-6 and J is TRBJ2-4, with TRBD1 matching over 8 bases. Germline CDR1 and CDR2: SGHDT and YYEEEE. J lost 13 bases, V lost 6 bases, and 21 bases had no gene match. This CDR3 has 16 amino acids. The CDR3, as DNA: TGTGCCAGCAACCGGGACAGGCTTTACTCCTACAGTGAGCAGTACTTC. Amino acid sequence: CASNRDRLYSYSEQYF.

The table lists this clonotype with a few counts. This chain links TRBV6-2 or TRBV6-3 with TRBJ1-1; TRBD1 matches 8 bases. CDR3 length: 16 amino acids. CDR1 is MNHEY, CDR2 SVGEGT, per germline. Unmatched junction bases numbered 6, after V lost 0 bases and J lost 3 bases. CDR3 sequence (DNA): TGTGCCAGCAGTTACTCCCGGGCAGGGGGCTACACTGAAGCTTTCTTT. It codes for CASSYSRAGGYTEAFF.